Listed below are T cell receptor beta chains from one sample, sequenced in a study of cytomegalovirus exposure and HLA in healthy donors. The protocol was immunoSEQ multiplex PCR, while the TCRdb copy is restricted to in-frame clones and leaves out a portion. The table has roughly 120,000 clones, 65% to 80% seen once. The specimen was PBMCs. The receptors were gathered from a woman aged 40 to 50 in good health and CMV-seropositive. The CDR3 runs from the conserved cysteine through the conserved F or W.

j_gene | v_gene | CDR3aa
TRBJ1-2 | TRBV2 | CASSPGGYGGYTF
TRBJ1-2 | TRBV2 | CASSVGQTYGYTF
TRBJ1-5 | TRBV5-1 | CASSLGQGAGQPQHF
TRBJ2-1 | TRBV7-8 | CASSLSRERLEQFF
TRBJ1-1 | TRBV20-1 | CSGQKNTEAFF
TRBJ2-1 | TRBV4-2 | CASSQEYGGGHNEQFF
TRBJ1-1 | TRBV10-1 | CASRSGGNTEAFF
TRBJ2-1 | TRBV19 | CATKVLAGDEQFF
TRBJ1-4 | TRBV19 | CASSTSRVEKLFF
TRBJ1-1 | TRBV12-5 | CASGGTGGRGTEAFF
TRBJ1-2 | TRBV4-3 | CASSPVRTVYGYTF
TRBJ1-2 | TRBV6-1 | CASSPGTGGYTF
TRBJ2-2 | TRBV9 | CASSVGPGTNTGELFF
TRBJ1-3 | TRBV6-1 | CASSAWGDNLGNTIYF
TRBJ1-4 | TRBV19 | CASSTRQEKLFF
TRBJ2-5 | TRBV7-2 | CASSLITGGPETQYF
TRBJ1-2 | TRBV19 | CASTQSPTGGYGYTF
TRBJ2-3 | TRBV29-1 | CSVDGSGREDTQYF
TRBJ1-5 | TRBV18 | CASSPRSARNQPQHF
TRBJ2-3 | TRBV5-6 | CASSSRTLTGTVTDTQYF
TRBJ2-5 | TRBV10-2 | CASSGLAGAETQYF
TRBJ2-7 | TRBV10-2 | CASSGRQLSYEQYF
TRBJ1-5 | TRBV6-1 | CAHGGGQGAIQPQHF
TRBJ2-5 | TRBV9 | CASSEQGWQETQYF
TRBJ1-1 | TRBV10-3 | CAIRGVRNTEAFF
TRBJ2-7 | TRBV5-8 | CASSRDRTYEQYF
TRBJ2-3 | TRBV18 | CASSPDRTMTDTQYF
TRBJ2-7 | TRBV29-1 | CSVGGLSSYEQYF
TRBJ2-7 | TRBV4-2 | CASSQGVGYTTAIFYEQYF